The rows below give T cell receptor beta chains drawn from one sample of a study of T cell responses to AZD1222 COVID-19 vaccine. Only in-frame clones appear in the TCRdb table, and some are missing; sequencing was by immunoSEQ multiplex PCR. The table lists about 130,000 clones, roughly 88% of them singletons. The specimen comprised peripheral blood, sampled on day 0 of MenACWY control vaccination. The receptors were sampled from an adult in good health. Each CDR3 is given with its conserved first and last residue. The order of the fields is D gene, clone size, V gene, J gene, CDR3 DNA, CDR3 protein. D genes are given only for firm matches. Clone sizes are given selectively: once, few, many, or a class where the clone is expanded.

>NA|NA|TRBV5-1|TRBJ2-1
TGCGCCAGCAGCGGGGACAATGAGCAGTTCTTC
CASSGDNEQFF
>NA|NA|TRBV5-6|TRBJ2-7
TGTGCCAGCAGCTTGCAATCCGGCCTCTACGAGCAGTACTTC
CASSLQSGLYEQYF
>TRBD2|NA|TRBV6-2/TRBV6-3|TRBJ2-1
TGTGCCAGCAGTTACCGAGTAGCGGGAGGGCCCTCGTTTGAGCAGTTCTTC
CASSYRVAGGPSFEQFF
>TRBD2|NA|TRBV5-3|TRBJ2-7
TGTGCCAGAAGCTTAGAGGCGGGGGAATCCTACGAGCAGTACTTC
CARSLEAGESYEQYF
>NA|NA|TRBV3-1/TRBV3-2|TRBJ2-7
TGTGCCAGCAGCCGGGGCCTGTACTACGAGCAGTACTTC
CASSRGLYYEQYF
>NA|once|TRBV29-1|TRBJ2-7
TGCAGCGTCTCGGAAGGTTCCTTGAAGCAGTACTTC
CSVSEGSLKQYF
>NA|NA|TRBV27|TRBJ2-3
TGTGCCAGCAGTTTTCGACAAAGTAGCACAGATACGCAGTATTTT
CASSFRQSSTDTQYF
>NA|NA|TRBV6-4|TRBJ1-3
TGTGCCAGCAGTGAGGCTGCTGGAAACACCATATATTTT
CASSEAAGNTIYF
>TRBD2|NA|TRBV3-1/TRBV3-2|TRBJ2-7
TGTGCCAGCAGCCAGGTCAGCGGGGAAGGCGAGCAGTACTTC
CASSQVSGEGEQYF
>NA|NA|TRBV24-1|TRBJ2-2
TGTGCCACCAGTGATTCAGCCAGGCCCAAGGCATGGACCGGGGAGCTGTTTTTT
CATSDSARPKAWTGELFF
>NA|few|TRBV5-1|TRBJ1-3
TGCGCCAGCAGCTTGATGGCAGGGGAAGGAAACACCATATATTTT
CASSLMAGEGNTIYF
>NA|NA|TRBV9|TRBJ2-7
TGTGCCAGCAGCGGCCGGGACACAAGCTCCTACGAGCAGTACTTC
CASSGRDTSSYEQYF
>NA|NA|TRBV5-1|TRBJ2-7
TGCGCCAGCAGCTTCAGGCTAGGGAACGAGCAGTACTTC
CASSFRLGNEQYF
>NA|NA|TRBV5-6|TRBJ1-2
TGTGCCAGCAGCATATTGGACCTATTAATAGGGGGCTACACCTTC
CASSILDLLIGGYTF
>TRBD1|NA|TRBV19|TRBJ1-1
TGTGCCAGTAGAGACAGGGGGCTAACTGAAGCTTTCTTT
CASRDRGLTEAFF
>NA|NA|TRBV5-1|TRBJ1-3
TGCGCCAGCAGCGCCGGCCCTCCAGGGGCGGGAAACACCATATATTTT
CASSAGPPGAGNTIYF
>NA|NA|TRBV9|TRBJ2-7
TGTGCCAGCAGCCCCGGGGCAGGTAATTCAAGGGAGCAGTACTTC
CASSPGAGNSREQYF
>TRBD1|NA|TRBV14|TRBJ2-1
TGTGCCAGCAGCCAGTACAGGGGGCCGAATGAGCAGTTCTTC
CASSQYRGPNEQFF
>NA|NA|TRBV20-1|TRBJ2-1
TGCAGTGCTAGAGATCCAGCGGAGCAGTTCTTC
CSARDPAEQFF
>NA|NA|TRBV6-5|TRBJ1-1
TGTGCCAGCAGCCTCCGTAAACCGAACACTGAAGCTTTCTTT
CASSLRKPNTEAFF
>NA|NA|TRBV24-1|TRBJ1-4
TGTGCCACCAGTGATGGAGGGAAGGGTGAAAAACTGTTTTTT
CATSDGGKGEKLFF
>TRBD1|NA|TRBV5-5|TRBJ2-7
TGTGCCAGCAGCGTCCGGGACAGGGGATGGGGTGGGAGAAGTGGCGAGCAGTACTTC
CASSVRDRGWGGRSGEQYF
>NA|NA|TRBV15|TRBJ1-1
TGTGCCACCAGCAGATACCCGGACACTAACACTGAAGCTTTCTTT
CATSRYPDTNTEAFF
>NA|NA|TRBV5-4|TRBJ1-1
TGTGCCAGCAGCTTCGGGCTAGGGTATAGCACTGAAGCTTTCTTT
CASSFGLGYSTEAFF
>NA|NA|TRBV29-1|TRBJ2-1
TGCAGCGTAGGAAGACGAGGGTCCGGGACTGGGTTTAGGAATGAGCAGTTCTTC
CSVGRRGSGTGFRNEQFF
>NA|once|TRBV21-1|TRBJ2-7
TGTGCCAGCAGACGGACTAGCGGAGCAAAATGCTACGAGCAGTACTTC
CASRRTSGAKCYEQYF
>NA|NA|TRBV24-1|TRBJ1-2
TGTGCCACCAGTGATTTAGGGGACGGCTACACCTTC
CATSDLGDGYTF
>NA|NA|TRBV7-3|TRBJ2-7
TGTGCCAGCAGCTTAGAGGTGGGGATACCCTACGAGCAGTACTTC
CASSLEVGIPYEQYF
>TRBD1|NA|TRBV5-1|TRBJ1-2
TGCGCCAGCAGCCCATGGGCGGGACAGGGAACTCTCACAGTCAATGGCTACACCTTC
CASSPWAGQGTLTVNGYTF
>TRBD1|NA|TRBV19|TRBJ2-7
TGTGCCAGTAGTATTGGGACAGGGGTTAAGTACGAGCAGTACTTC
CASSIGTGVKYEQYF
>NA|NA|TRBV24-1|TRBJ1-5
TGTGCCACCAGTGATGGTGTTTTGCAGCCCCAGCATTTT
CATSDGVLQPQHF
>TRBD1|NA|TRBV7-2|TRBJ2-5
TGTGCCAGCAGCCGGACAGGTTCCATGGTGGAGACCCAGTACTTC
CASSRTGSMVETQYF
>TRBD2|NA|TRBV5-1|TRBJ2-1
TGCGCCAGCAGCTTAGGGGAGGGGTACAATGAGCAGTTCTTC
CASSLGEGYNEQFF